What follows is one T cell receptor beta chain and its context. Its specificity is not known. CDR3 length: 13 residues. Germline CDR1 SEHNR, CDR2 FQNEAQ (reference sequence). Deletions cut 5 bases from V and 4 bases from J, with 11 bases between. Second-dose timings of about 4 or about 12 weeks were pooled. This table comes from immunoSEQ multiplex PCR, and its TCRdb copy is limited to in-frame clones, with some not included. The top ten hold less than 2% of the sample, which has roughly 140,000 clones, approximately 90% seen once. The record originates from a study of T cell responses to AZD1222 COVID-19 vaccine. Study-wide results and limits: Just a handful of AZD1222 recipients were seropositive at baseline. None of the repertoires were sampled until the peak T cell response had passed. A rise in Spike-specific TCR breadth and depth followed two AZD1222 doses.

V and J are TRBV7-9 and TRBJ1-1; D not resolved. This clonotype was sampled from an adult who received the AZD1222 COVID-19 vaccine. Specimen: peripheral blood, collected 28 days after the second AZD1222 dose. The CDR3 reads CASSVSKTTEAFF. In DNA form, the CDR3 reads TGTGCCAGCAGCGTGTCGAAGACCACTGAAGCTTTCTTT.